This T cell receptor (beta chain) was recorded in a study of shared clonotypes between healthy human individuals. Produced via immunoSEQ multiplex PCR; TCRdb's table is partial and in-frame only. The sample lists over a million clones; 97% to 99% were seen once. This CDR3 region has 16 residues. V dropped 2 bases and J dropped 1 base, with 14 bases sitting between them. Germline loops: CDR1 MGHRA, CDR2 YSYEKL. Sequenced material: naive CD4+ T cells sorted from blood. Subset reported: CD45RA+ positively selected. J is TRBJ2-5 and V is TRBV4-1; the D call may be TRBD1 or TRBD2 (5 bases each). The sequence was collected from a man aged 30 to 39 in good health. The CDR3 DNA is TGCGCCAGCAGCCAACTTGGGGGAATTGTCCAAGAGACCCAGTACTTC. Translated, it gives CASSQLGGIVQETQYF.